The sequence of this TCR beta chain was determined in a study of blood T cell repertoires in COVID-19. Overall study: Researchers got acute and convalescent COVID-19 samples from the United States, Italy and Spain. Nucleic acid was either cDNA or gDNA, and it came from T cells, B-cell-depleted T cells, or PBMCs.

Losses at the gene ends were 2 bases for V and 0 bases for J; bases not matched to a gene: 8. This CDR3 is 18 amino acids long. Germline CDR1 is MNHEY and CDR2 is SVGEGT. Per the original methods: Amplified reference gene primers provided the basis for estimating nucleated cell counts. The protocol was immunoSEQ multiplex PCR, while the TCRdb copy is restricted to in-frame clones and leaves out a portion. For V, J and clone size, that table is used; D and trimming come from the DNA. Of tens of thousands of clones listed, 75% to 95% were seen once; the top ten hold about an eighth. The sample comprised peripheral blood. The chain links TRBV6-2 or TRBV6-3 to TRBJ2-3, with 10 bases aligning to TRBD2. The receptor's source is a human donor with active COVID-19. The donor label of this sample is uncertain. CDR3 in DNA: TGTGCCAGCAGTTACCAGCGGGAGGGCCATAGGAGCACAGATACGCAGTATTTT. This codes for CASSYQREGHRSTDTQYF.